Here is one T cell receptor (beta chain) with its context. This record belongs to a study of Ad26.COV2.S vaccination and SARS-CoV-2 variants. Produced via immunoSEQ multiplex PCR; TCRdb's table is partial and in-frame only. Here the sample spans roughly 380,000 clones, approximately 90% being singletons. The source material was peripheral blood, sampled after recovery from COVID-19. The receptor's source is a human donor who had recovered from COVID-19.

Written as DNA, the CDR3 is TGTGCCAGCAGTGAACCGCTCTATGGCTACACCTTC. Protein: CASSEPLYGYTF. The V call is TRBV2, the J call TRBJ1-2; D ambiguous. This CDR3 is 12 amino acids long. CDR1 is SNHLY, CDR2 FYNNEI, per germline. V was shortened by 2 bases and J by 4 bases, with 5 bases between the two germline ends.